This T cell receptor (beta chain) was identified during a study of hypomethylating agent response in myelodysplastic syndrome (dated by TCRdb to the early 2020s). About the full investigation: Patients were treated with the hypomethylating agents azacitidine (about 70% of the 11) or decitabine (3 of 11). Response was defined as complete response or hematologic improvement, and any patient who met neither criterion was considered a non-responder. On average the patients were roughly 68 +/- 5.8 years old, and a diploid cytogenetic profile was seen most often. The most frequent mutation was TET2, found in about 45% of the 11 patients. Of the myelodysplastic syndrome patients in the cohort, 9 were male and 2 were female. Four or five patients did not respond, whereas roughly six responded with either complete response or hematologic improvement.

Library method: the immunoSEQ multiplex PCR assay. Sequencing was run at survey resolution with two replicates of about 200 ng each, for a total of approximately 400 ng of DNA per sample. The hsTCRB kit detected rearranged TCRB sequences in genomic DNA using multiplex PCR primers targeting V and J genes. The CDR3 region was amplified in a first PCR of around 29 cycles using the QIAGEN Multiplex PCR Kit. A second PCR of 8 to 9 cycles attached sample barcodes and Illumina adapters to each replicate. Pooled libraries were quantified with a QuantStudio 6 and the KAPA library quantification kit. Roughly 15 pM of pooled libraries went onto an Illumina MiSeq for sequencing, using single-end reads of 156 cycles plus an index read of 15 cycles. The source study handled its data this way. VDJdb annotation flagged 1.7% of 150,000 to 200,000 unique clonotypes as previously reported viral-epitope-specific. Raw reads were processed by the immunoSEQ Data Assistant and immunoSEQ Analyzer into normalized, annotated TCRB repertoires. Clonotypes were analyzed with BioAnalyzer and version 0.6.5 of the immunarch R package. Before richness was estimated, every repertoire was downsampled to the clone count of the smallest repertoire. Clonotypes were sorted into expanded, contracted or novel categories with Fisher's exact tests, where novel meant the clonotype had zero frequency before treatment. Significantly changed CDR3 beta sequences were clustered with GLIPH2 using simulation_depth=1000 and kmer_min_depth=3, and CDR3s shorter than five residues were excluded. In its TCRdb copy, this immuneACCESS table keeps in-frame sequences only and misses some clones. Where compared with another copy, unresolved V genes explain less than half of these, and the others have no known cause. V and J calls plus clone size are reproduced from that table; the DNA served to infer D and trimming. The sample table contains roughly 3,400 clones; only one count was recorded for approximately 82% of them. 5% to 5.5% of the sample is in the top ten clones.

Overall study results and their limits: The shared GLIPH2 clusters might recognize novel MDS antigens, but this possibility was not confirmed and requires experimental validation. Because the healthy control donors and the MDS patients were not matched by age, the comparison between MDS and healthy samples could have been affected. No significant change in richness, rarefaction diversity or clonality was detected after hypomethylating agent treatment, either across all patients or within response groups. Novel clonotypes were found to emerge more often in responders, whereas more contracted clonotypes were observed in non-responders after treatment. Only approximately 12 patients were analyzed, so the study cohort was small.

In the case of this clone: This clone's antigen is unknown. Per-nucleotide qualities are absent, and no much larger clonotype sits a single base away.

Bulk bone marrow was analyzed, and T-cell subsets were not sorted. Bone marrow from over 10 myelodysplastic syndrome patients was immunosequenced for TCR beta CDR3 regions before and after hypomethylating agent therapy. Each patient contributed a baseline bone marrow plus two to three bone marrows at different post-treatment timepoints for longitudinal repertoire tracking. Genomic DNA was isolated from whole bone marrow, and DNA quality was assessed with TapeStation, NanoDrop OneC and PicoGreen assays. The TCR originated in a human donor with myelodysplastic syndrome. This specimen consisted of bone marrow, obtained before or after starting hypomethylating agent treatment for myelodysplastic syndrome (not recorded which).

The CDR3 protein: CASSLELGSGRGQYF. In nucleotides, the sequence is TGTGCCAGCAGCTTAGAACTGGGTAGCGGGAGGGGGCAGTATTTT. This chain joins TRBV7-8 to TRBJ2-3; 11 central bases correspond to TRBD2. Trimming removed 1 base from V and 11 bases from J; the gene matches leave 8 bases unexplained. The CDR1 and CDR2 encoded by the germline V gene are SGHVS and FQNEAQ. The CDR3 goes from the cysteine to the phenylalanine over 15 residues. CDR3 DNA is the only sequence kept; it has 45 bases, read in frame from the first base. Beyond the CDR3, the reference TRBV7-8 and TRBJ2-3 genes provide the residues; the full variable domain reads: GAGVSQSPRYKVAKRGQDVALRCDPISGHVSLFWYQQALGQGPEFLTYFQNEAQLDKSGLPSDRFFAERPEGSVSTLKIQRTQQEDSAVYLCASSLELGSGRGQYFGPGTRLTVL.